One and the same sample provided the 2 T cell receptor beta chains below, sequenced in a study of CD8 T cells in ankylosing spondylitis. TCRdb re-analysed the 5' RACE reads in MiXCR, keeping a single row per CDR3 protein. The data show some 30,000 distinct CDR3 sequences, around 14% seen once. What was sequenced was blood. Every receptor here comes from a male donor with ankylosing spondylitis or in good health (not recorded which).

Ten or more counts support this clonotype. The V gene is TRBV6-5, the J gene TRBJ2-2; 8 bases agree with TRBD1. The CDR3 runs to 15 residues. V gave up 2 bases and J gave up 4 bases; unmatched junction bases: 3. Germline CDR1 and CDR2: MNHEY and SVGAGI. CDR3: CASSYQGAGTGELFF. CDR3 DNA sequence: TGTGCCAGCAGTTACCAGGGGGCAGGCACCGGGGAGCTGTTTTTT.

The chain links TRBV28 to TRBJ1-2; tentative D call: TRBD1 (6 bases). The V gene's germline CDR1 is MDHEN and CDR2 SYDVKM. CDR3 length: 15 amino acids. V was clipped by 5 bases and J by 5 bases, with 18 bases between them. CDR3 nucleotides: TGTGCCAGCAGTCAACCCCTGACAGGACGGTATGGCTACACCTTC. Amino acids: CASSQPLTGRYGYTF.